The subject of this entry is one TCR beta chain. Antigen specificity is unknown. This sample stems from a study of T cell responses to AZD1222 COVID-19 vaccine. Findings of the study overall: The donor cohort was predominantly white British with a female majority, and clonal diversity may have been underestimated. Repertoires were sampled only after the peak T cell response. In the spike-specific TCR repertoire, nearly half reportedly target unmutated variant regions.

Sequencing was performed with immunoSEQ multiplex PCR; in TCRdb, only in-frame clones are kept and a portion is missing. The sample lists about 79,000 clones, around 80% seen once, with about 20% in the top ten. CDR3 length: 13 residues. V was shortened by 7 bases and J by 4 bases, with 13 bases between the two germline ends. The TCR sequence derives from an adult in good health. The J gene is TRBJ1-1, the V gene TRBV12-3 or TRBV12-4; D is undetermined. This specimen was peripheral blood, taken on day 0 of AZD1222 vaccination. Here the CDR3 reads CASIMGEGTEAFF. The CDR3 DNA reads TGTGCCAGCATCATGGGTGAGGGCACTGAAGCTTTCTTT.